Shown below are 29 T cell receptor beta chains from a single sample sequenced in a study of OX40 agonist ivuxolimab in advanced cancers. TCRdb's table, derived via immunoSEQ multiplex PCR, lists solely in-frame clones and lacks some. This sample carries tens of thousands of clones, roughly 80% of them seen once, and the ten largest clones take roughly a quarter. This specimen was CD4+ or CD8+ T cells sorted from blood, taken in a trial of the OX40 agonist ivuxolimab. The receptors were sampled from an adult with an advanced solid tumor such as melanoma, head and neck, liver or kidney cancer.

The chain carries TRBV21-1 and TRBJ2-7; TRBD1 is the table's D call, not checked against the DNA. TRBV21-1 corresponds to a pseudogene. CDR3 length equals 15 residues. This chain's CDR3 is CASSTTTGTVYEQYF. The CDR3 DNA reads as TGTGCCAGCAGCACCACGACAGGGACGGTGTACGAGCAGTACTTC.

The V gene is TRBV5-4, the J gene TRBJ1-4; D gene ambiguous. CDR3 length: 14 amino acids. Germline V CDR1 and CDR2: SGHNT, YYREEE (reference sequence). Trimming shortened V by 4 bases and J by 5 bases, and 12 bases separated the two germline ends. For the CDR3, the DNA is TGTGCCAGCAGCCCCGGGCAGGAGAATGAAAAACTGTTTTTT. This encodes CASSPGQENEKLFF.

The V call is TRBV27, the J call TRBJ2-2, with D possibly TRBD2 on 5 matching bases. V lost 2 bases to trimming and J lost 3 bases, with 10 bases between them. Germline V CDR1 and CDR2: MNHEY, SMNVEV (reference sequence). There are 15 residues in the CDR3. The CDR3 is CASSLTGVHTGELFF. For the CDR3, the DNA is TGTGCCAGCAGTTTAACCGGGGTTCACACCGGGGAGCTGTTTTTT.

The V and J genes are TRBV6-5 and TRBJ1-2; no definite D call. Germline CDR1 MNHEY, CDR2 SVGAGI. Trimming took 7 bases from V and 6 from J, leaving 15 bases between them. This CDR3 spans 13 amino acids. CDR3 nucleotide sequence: TGTGCCAGCACCCCTGGGCATTATGATGGCTACACCTTC. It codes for CASTPGHYDGYTF.

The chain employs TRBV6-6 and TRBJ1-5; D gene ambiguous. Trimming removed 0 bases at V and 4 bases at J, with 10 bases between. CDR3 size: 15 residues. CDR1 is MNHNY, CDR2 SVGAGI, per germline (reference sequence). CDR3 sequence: CASSYSIPFNQPQHF. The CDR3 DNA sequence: TGTGCCAGCAGTTACTCGATTCCTTTTAATCAGCCCCAGCATTTT.

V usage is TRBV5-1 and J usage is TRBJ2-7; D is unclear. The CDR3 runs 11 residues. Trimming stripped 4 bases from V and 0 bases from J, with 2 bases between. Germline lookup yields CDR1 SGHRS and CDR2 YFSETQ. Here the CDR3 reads CASSASYEQYF. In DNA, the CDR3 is TGCGCCAGCAGCGCCTCCTACGAGCAGTACTTC.

CDR3 protein: CASSSPTGINSGNTIYF. Written as DNA, the CDR3 is TGTGCCAGCAGTTCCCCGACAGGGATCAACTCTGGAAACACCATATATTTT. The chain recombines TRBV7-9 with TRBJ1-3; 7 bases agree with TRBD1. The CDR3 has 17 residues. V shed 6 bases, J shed 0 bases, and the junction held 11 bases outside the gene matches. Germline CDR1 and CDR2: SEHNR and FQNEAQ (reference sequence).

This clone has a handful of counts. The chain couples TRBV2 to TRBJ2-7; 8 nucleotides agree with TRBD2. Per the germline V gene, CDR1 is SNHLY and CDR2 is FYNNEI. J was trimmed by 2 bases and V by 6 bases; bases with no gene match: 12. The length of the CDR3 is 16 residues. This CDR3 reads CASRREPGGAAYEQYF. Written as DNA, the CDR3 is TGTGCCAGCAGGAGGGAGCCGGGGGGGGCCGCCTACGAGCAGTACTTC.

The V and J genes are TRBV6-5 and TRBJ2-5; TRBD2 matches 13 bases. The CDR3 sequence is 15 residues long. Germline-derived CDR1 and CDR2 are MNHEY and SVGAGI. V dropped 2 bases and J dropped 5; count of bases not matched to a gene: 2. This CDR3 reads CASSYGLAGVETQYF. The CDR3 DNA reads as TGTGCCAGCAGTTACGGACTAGCGGGAGTTGAGACCCAGTACTTC.

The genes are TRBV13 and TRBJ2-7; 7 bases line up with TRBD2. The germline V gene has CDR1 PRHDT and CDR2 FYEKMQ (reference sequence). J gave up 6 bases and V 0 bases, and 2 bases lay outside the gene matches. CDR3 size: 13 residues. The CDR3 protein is CASSLGREGEQYF. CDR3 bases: TGTGCCAGCAGCTTAGGGAGGGAGGGCGAGCAGTACTTC.

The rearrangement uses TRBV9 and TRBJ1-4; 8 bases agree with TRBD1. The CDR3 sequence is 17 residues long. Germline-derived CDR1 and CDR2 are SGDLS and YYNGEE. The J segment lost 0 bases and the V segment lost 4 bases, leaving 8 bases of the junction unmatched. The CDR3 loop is CASSLPGQATTNEKLFF. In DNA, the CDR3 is TGTGCCAGCAGCCTACCGGGACAGGCGACAACTAATGAAAAACTGTTTTTT.

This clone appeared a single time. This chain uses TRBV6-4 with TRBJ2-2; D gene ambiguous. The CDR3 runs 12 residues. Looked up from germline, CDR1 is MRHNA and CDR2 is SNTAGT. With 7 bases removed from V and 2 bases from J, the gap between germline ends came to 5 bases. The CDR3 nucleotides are TGTGCCAGCACGCGTAACACCGGGGAGCTGTTTTTT. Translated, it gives CASTRNTGELFF.

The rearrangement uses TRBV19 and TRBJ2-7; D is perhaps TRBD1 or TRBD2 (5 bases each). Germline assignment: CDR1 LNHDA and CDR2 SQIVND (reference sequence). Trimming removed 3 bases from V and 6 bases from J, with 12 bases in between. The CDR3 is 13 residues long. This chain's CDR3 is CASSILGAGEQYF. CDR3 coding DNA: TGTGCCAGTAGTATTTTAGGGGCGGGCGAGCAGTACTTC.

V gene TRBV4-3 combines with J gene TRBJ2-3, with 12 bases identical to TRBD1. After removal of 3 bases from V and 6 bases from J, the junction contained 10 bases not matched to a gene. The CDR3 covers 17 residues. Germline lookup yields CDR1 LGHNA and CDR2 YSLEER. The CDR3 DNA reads TGCGCCAGCAGCCAGGATCCGGGGACAGGGGGCGCGGATACGCAGTATTTT. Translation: CASSQDPGTGGADTQYF.

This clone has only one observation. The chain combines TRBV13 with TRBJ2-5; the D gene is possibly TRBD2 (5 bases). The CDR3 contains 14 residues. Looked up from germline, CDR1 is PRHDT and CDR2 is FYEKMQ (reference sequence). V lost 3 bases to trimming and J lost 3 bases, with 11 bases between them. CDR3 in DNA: TGTGCCAGCAGCTTCGGTCCAGCGGAAGAGACCCAGTACTTC. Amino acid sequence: CASSFGPAEETQYF.

The CDR3 DNA reads TGTGCCAGCAGCACTCTGACAGCGATGGGAGACACCATATATTTT. It specifies CASSTLTAMGDTIYF. This rearrangement joins TRBV9 to TRBJ1-3; a weak D match, TRBD1 (5 bases). Germline values: CDR1 SGDLS, CDR2 YYNGEE. This CDR3 has 15 residues. Deletions cut 4 bases from V and 8 bases from J, with 19 bases between. The whole variable domain, filled in from reference TRBV9 and TRBJ1-3, reads DSGVTQTPKHLITATGQRVTLRCSPRSGDLSVYWYQQSLDQGLQFLIQYYNGEERAKGNILERFSAQQFPDLHSELNLSSLELGDSALYFCASSTLTAMGDTIYFGEGSWLTVV.

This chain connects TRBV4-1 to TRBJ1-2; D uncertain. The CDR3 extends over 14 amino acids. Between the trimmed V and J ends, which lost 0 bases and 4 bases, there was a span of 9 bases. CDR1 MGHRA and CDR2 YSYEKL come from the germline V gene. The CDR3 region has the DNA TGCGCCAGCAGCCAAGAGGCCAGCGTCTATGGCTACACCTTC. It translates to CASSQEASVYGYTF.

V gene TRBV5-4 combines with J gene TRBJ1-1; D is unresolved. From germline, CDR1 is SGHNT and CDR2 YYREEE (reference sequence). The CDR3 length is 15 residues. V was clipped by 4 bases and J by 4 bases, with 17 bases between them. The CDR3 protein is CASSLETLGSTEAFF. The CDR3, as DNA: TGTGCCAGCAGCCTAGAGACCCTCGGAAGCACTGAAGCTTTCTTT.

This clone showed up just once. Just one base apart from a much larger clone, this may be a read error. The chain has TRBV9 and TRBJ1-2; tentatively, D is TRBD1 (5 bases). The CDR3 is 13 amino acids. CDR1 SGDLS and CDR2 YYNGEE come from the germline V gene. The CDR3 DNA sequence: TGTGCCAGCAGCGGGATAGGGGACTATGGCCACACCTTC. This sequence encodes CASSGIGDYGHTF. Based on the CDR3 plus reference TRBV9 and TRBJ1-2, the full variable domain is DSGVTQTPKHLITATGQRVTLRCSPRSGDLSVYWYQQSLDQGLQFLIQYYNGEERAKGNILERFSAQQFPDLHSELNLSSLELGDSALYFCASSGIGDYGHTFGSGTRLTVV.

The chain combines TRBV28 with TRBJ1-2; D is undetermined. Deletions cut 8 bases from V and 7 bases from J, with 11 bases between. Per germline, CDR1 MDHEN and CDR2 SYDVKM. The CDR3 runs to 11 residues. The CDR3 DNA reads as TGTGCCAGCCGAGTCGGGATTGGCTACACCTTC. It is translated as CASRVGIGYTF.

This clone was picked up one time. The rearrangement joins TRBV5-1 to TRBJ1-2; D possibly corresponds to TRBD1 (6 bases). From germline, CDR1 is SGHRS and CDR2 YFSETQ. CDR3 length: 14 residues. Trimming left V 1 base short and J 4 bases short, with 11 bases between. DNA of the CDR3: TGCGCCAGCAGCTTGACGGGGGCGGGCTATGGCTACACCTTC. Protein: CASSLTGAGYGYTF.

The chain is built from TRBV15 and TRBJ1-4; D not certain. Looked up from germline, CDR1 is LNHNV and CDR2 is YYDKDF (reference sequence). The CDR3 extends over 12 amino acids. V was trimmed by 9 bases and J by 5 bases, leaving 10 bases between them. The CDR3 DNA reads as TGTGCCACAGCCGGGGAGAATGAAAAACTGTTTTTT. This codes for CATAGENEKLFF.

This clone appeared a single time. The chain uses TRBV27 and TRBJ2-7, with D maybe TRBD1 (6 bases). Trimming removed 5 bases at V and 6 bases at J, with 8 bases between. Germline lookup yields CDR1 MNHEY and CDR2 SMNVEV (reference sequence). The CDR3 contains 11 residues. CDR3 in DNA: TGTGCCAGCAGTCAAGGGGGCGAGCAGTACTTC. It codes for CASSQGGEQYF.

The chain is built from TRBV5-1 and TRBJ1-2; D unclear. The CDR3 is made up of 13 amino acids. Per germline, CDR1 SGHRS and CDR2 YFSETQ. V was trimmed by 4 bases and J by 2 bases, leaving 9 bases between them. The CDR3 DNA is TGCGCCAGCAGCCAGACAAACAACTATGGCTACACCTTC. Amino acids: CASSQTNNYGYTF.

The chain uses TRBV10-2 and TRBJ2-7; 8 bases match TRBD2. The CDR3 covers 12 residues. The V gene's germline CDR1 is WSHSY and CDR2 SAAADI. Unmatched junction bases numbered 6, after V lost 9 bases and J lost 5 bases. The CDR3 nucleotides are TGCGCCAGTGGGGGACTAGGCAACGAGCAGTACTTC. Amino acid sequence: CASGGLGNEQYF.

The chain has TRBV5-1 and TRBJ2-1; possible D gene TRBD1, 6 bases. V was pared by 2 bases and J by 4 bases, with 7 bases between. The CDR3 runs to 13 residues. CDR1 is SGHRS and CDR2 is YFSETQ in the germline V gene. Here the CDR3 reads CASSLGQYNEQFF. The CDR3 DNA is TGCGCCAGCAGCTTAGGACAGTACAATGAGCAGTTCTTC.

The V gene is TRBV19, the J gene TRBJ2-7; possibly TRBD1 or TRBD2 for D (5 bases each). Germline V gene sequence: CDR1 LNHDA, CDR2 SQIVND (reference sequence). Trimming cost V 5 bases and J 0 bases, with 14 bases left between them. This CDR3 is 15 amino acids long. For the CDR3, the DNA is TGTGCCAGTAGTCTCCGGGACGCCTACTCCTACGAGCAGTACTTC. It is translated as CASSLRDAYSYEQYF.

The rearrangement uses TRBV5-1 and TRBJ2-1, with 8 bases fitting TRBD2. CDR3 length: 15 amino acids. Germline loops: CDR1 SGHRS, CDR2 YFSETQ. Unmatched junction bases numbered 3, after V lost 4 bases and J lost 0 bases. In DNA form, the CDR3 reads TGCGCCAGCAGCCCGGCGGGGGGCTCCTACAATGAGCAGTTCTTC. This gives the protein CASSPAGGSYNEQFF. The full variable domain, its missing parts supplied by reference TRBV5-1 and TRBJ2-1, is KAGVTQTPRYLIKTRGQQVTLSCSPISGHRSVSWYQQTPGQGLQFLFEYFSETQRNKGNFPGRFSGRQFSNSRSEMNVSTLELGDSALYLCASSPAGGSYNEQFFGPGTRLTVL.

The CDR3 DNA is TGTGCCAGCAGCTTAAACGAGCAGTACTTC. It codes for CASSLNEQYF. The chain uses TRBV11-2 and TRBJ2-7; no clear D. V was trimmed by 2 bases and J by 5 bases, leaving 1 base between them. The CDR3 is 10 residues long. Germline CDR1 is SGHAT and CDR2 is FQNNGV.